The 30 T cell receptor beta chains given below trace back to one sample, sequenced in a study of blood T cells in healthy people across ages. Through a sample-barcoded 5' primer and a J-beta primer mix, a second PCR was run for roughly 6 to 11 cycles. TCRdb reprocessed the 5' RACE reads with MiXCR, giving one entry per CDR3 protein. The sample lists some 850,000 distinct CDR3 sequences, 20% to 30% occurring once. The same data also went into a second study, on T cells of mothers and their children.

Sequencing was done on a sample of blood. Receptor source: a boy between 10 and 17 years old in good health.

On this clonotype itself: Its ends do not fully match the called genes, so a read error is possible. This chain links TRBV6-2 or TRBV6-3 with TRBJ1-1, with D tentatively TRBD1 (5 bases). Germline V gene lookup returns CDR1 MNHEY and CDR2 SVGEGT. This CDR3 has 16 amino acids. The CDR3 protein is CASSPRWGRAVTGAFF. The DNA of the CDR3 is TGTGCCAGCAGTCCACGATGGGGCAGGGCGGTCACTGGAGCTTTCTTT.

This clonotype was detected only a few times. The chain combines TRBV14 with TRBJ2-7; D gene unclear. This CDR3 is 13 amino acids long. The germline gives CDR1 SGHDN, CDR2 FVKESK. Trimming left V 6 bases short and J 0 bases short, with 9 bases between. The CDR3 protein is CASRAATSYEQYF. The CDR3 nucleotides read TGTGCCAGCAGGGCTGCTACCTCCTACGAGCAGTACTTC.

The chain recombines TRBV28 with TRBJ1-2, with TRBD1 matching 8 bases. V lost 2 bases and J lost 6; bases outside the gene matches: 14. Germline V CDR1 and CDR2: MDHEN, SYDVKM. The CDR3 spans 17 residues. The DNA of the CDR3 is TGTGCCAGCAGTTTAGAATCAGGGACAGGCGGCAGGGATGGCTACACCTTC. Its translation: CASSLESGTGGRDGYTF.

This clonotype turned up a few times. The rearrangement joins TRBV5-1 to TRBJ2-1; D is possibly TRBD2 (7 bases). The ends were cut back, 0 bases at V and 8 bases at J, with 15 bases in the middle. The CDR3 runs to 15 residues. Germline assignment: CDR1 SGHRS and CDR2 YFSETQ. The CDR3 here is CASSLASGRGYEQFF. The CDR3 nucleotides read TGCGCCAGCAGCTTGGCCTCAGGGAGGGGGTATGAGCAGTTCTTC.

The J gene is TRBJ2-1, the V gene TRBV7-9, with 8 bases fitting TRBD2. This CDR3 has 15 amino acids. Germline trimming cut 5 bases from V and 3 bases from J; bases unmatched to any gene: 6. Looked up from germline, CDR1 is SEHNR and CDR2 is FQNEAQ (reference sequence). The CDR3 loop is CASSPPREGYNEQFF. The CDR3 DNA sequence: TGTGCCAGCAGCCCCCCCCGGGAGGGCTACAATGAGCAGTTCTTC. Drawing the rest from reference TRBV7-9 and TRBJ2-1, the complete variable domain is DTGVSQNPRHKITKRGQNVTFRCDPISEHNRLYWYRQTLGQGPEFLTYFQNEAQLEKSRLLSDRFSAERPKGSFSTLEIQRTEQGDSAMYLCASSPPREGYNEQFFGPGTRLTVL.

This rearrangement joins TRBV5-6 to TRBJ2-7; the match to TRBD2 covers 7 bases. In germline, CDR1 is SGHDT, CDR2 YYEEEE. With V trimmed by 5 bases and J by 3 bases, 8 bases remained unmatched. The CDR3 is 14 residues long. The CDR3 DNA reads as TGTGCCAGCAGTAGCCGGGACTACCTCTACGAGCAGTACTTC. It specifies CASSSRDYLYEQYF.

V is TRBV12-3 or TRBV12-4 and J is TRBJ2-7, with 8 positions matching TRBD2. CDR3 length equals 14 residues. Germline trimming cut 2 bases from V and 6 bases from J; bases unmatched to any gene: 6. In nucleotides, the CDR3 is TGTGCCAGCAGTTTATTCCGGGGGGGCTCCGAGCAGTACTTC. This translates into CASSLFRGGSEQYF.

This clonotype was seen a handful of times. The CDR3 sequence: CASSATPSTNEKLFF. The CDR3 nucleotides are TGTGCCAGCAGTGCAACACCCTCCACTAATGAAAAACTGTTTTTT. V usage is TRBV6-1 and J usage is TRBJ1-4; D gene uncertain. With 4 bases removed from V and 2 bases from J, the gap between germline ends came to 11 bases. This CDR3 is 15 amino acids long. The germline V gene encodes CDR1 MNHNS and CDR2 SASEGT.

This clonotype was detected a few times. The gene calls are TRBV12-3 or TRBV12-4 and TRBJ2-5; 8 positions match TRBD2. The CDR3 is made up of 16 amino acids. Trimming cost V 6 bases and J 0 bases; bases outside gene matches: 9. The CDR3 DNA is TGTGCCAGCAGCCTCCCCGGCGGGGGGTACCAAGAGACCCAGTACTTC. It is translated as CASSLPGGGYQETQYF.

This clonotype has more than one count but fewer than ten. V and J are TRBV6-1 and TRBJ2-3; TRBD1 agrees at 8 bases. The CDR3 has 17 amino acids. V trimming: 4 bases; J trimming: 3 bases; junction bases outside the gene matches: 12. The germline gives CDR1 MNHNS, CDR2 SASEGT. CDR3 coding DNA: TGTGCCAGCAGTGGGCCTTACAGGGACAGGTTAACAGATACGCAGTATTTT. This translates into CASSGPYRDRLTDTQYF.

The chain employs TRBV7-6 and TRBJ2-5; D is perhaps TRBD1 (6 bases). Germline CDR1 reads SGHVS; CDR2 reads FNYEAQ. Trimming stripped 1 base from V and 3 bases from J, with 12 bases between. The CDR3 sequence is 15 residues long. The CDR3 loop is CASSLESGDKETQYF. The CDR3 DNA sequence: TGTGCCAGCAGCTTAGAGTCAGGGGACAAAGAGACCCAGTACTTC.

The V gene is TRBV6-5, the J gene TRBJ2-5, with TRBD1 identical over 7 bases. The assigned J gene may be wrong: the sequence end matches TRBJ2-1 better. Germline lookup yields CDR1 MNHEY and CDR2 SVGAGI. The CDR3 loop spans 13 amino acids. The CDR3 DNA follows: TGTGCCAGCAGTTACTCGACAGGGAATGAGCAGTTCTTC. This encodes CASSYSTGNEQFF.

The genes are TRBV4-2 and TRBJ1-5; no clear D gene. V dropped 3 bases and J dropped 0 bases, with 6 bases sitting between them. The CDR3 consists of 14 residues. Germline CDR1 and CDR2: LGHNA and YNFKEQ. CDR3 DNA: TGTGCCAGCAGCCAGGCGGTTAGCAATCAGCCCCAGCATTTT. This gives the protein CASSQAVSNQPQHF.

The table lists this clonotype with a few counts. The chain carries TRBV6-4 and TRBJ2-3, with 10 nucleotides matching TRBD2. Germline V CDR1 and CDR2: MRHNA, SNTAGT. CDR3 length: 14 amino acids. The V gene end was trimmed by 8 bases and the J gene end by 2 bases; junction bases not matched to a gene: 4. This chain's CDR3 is CASALAGDTDTQYF. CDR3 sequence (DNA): TGTGCCAGCGCCCTAGCGGGGGACACAGATACGCAGTATTTT.

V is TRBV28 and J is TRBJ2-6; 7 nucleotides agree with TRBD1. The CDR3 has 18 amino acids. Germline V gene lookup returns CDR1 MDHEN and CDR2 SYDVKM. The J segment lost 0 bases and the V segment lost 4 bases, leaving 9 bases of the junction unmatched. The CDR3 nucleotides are TGTGCCAGCAGTTCCTGGGACAGACGAAGCTCTGGGGCCAACGTCCTGACTTTC. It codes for CASSSWDRRSSGANVLTF.

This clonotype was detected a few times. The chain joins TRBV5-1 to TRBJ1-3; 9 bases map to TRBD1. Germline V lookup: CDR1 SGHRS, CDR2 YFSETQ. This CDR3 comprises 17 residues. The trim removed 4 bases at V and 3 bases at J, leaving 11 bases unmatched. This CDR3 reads CASSPDPGQGSGNTIYF. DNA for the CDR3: TGCGCCAGCAGCCCCGATCCGGGACAGGGTAGTGGAAACACCATATATTTT.

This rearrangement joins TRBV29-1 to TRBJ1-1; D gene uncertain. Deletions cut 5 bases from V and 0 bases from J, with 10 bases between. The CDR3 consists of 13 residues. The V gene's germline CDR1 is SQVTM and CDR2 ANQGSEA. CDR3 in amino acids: CSVLSHMNTEAFF. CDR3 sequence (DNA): TGCAGCGTTTTGAGTCACATGAACACTGAAGCTTTCTTT. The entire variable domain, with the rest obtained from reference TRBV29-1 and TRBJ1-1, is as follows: SAVISQKPSRDICQRGTSLTIQCQVDSQVTMMFWYRQQPGQSLTLIATANQGSEATYESGFVIDKFPISRPNLTFSTLTVSNMSPEDSSIYLCSVLSHMNTEAFFGQGTRLTVV.

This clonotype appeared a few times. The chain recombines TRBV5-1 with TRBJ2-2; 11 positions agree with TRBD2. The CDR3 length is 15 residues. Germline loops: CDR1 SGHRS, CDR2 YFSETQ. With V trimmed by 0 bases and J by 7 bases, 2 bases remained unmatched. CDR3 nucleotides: TGCGCCAGCAGCTTGGGACTAGCGGGGATCGGGGAGCTGTTTTTT. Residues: CASSLGLAGIGELFF.

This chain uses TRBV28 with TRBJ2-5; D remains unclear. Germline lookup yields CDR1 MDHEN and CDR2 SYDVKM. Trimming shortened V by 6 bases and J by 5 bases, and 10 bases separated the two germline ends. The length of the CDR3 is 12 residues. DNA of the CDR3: TGTGCCAGCAGAGCCCGTAGTGAGACCCAGTACTTC. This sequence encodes CASRARSETQYF.

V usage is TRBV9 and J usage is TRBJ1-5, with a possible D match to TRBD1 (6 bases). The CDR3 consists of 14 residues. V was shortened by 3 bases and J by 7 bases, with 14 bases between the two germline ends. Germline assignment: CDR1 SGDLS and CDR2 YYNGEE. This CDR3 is CASSGGQSPQPQHF. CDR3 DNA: TGTGCCAGCAGCGGAGGACAGAGCCCCCAGCCCCAGCATTTT.

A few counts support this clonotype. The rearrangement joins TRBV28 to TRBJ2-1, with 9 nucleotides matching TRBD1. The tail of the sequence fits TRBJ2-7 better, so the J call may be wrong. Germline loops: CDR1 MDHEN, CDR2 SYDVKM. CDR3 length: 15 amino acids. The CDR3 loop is CASSSPGQGTNEQYF. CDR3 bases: TGTGCCAGCAGTTCCCCGGGACAGGGTACCAACGAGCAGTACTTC.

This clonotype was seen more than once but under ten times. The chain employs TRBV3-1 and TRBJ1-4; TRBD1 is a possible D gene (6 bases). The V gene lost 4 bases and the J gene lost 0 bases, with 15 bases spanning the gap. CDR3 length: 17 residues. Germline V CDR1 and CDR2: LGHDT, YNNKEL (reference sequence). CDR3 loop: CASSRNRVVSTNEKLFF. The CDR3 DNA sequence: TGTGCCAGCAGCCGGAACAGGGTAGTATCAACTAATGAAAAACTGTTTTTT.

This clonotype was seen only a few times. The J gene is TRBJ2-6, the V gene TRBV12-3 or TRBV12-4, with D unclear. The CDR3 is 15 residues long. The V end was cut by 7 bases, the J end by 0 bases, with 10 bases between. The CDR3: CASKTGLSGANVLTF. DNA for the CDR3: TGTGCCAGCAAGACCGGCCTCTCTGGGGCCAACGTCCTGACTTTC.

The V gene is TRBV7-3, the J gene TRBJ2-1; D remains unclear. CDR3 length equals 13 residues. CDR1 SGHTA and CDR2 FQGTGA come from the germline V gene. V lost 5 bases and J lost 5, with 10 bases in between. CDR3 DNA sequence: TGTGCCAGCAGCATAGACCTGAACAATGAGCAGTTCTTC. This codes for CASSIDLNNEQFF.

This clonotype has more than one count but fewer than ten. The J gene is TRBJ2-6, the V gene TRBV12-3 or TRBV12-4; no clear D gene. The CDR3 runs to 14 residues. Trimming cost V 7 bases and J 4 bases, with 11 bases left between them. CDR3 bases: TGTGCCAGCACCCCGGAGCCCGGGGCCAACGTCCTGACTTTC. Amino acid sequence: CASTPEPGANVLTF.

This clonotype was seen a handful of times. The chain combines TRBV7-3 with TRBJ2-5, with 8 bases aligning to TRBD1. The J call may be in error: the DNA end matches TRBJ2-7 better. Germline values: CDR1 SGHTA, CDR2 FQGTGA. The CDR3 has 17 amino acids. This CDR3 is CASSLPNRDRIAYEQYF. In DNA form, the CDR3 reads TGTGCCAGCAGCTTACCTAACCGGGACAGGATAGCCTACGAGCAGTACTTC.

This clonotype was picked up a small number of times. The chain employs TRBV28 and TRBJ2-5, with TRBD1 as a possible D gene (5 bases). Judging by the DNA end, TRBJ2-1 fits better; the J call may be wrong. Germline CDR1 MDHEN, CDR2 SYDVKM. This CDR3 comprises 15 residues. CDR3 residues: CASSLPRQPLNEQFF. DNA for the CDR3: TGTGCCAGCAGTTTGCCCCGACAGCCCCTGAATGAGCAGTTCTTC.

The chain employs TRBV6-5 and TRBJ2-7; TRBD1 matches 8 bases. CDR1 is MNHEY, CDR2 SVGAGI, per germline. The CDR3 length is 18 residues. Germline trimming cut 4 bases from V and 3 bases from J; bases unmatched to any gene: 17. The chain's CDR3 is CASSFRQGKSLQLYEQYF. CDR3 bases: TGTGCCAGCAGTTTCCGACAGGGGAAGAGTCTGCAACTCTACGAGCAGTACTTC.

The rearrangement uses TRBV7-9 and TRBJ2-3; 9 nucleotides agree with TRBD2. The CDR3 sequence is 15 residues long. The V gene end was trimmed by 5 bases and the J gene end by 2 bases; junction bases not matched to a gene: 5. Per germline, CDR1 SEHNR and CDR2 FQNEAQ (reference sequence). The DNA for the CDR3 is TGTGCCAGCAGCACCGGGACTAGCATCACAGATACGCAGTATTTT. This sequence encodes CASSTGTSITDTQYF.

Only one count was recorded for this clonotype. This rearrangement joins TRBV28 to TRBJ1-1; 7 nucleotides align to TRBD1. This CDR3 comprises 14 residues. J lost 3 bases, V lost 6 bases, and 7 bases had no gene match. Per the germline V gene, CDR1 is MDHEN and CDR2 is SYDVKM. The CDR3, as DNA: TGTGCCAGCAGACAAGGACAGGTGCACACTGAAGCTTTCTTT. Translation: CASRQGQVHTEAFF. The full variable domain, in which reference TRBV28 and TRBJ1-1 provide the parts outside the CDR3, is DVKVTQSSRYLVKRTGEKVFLECVQDMDHENMFWYRQDPGLGLRLIYFSYDVKMKEKGDIPEGYSVSREKKERFSLILESASTNQTSMYLCASRQGQVHTEAFFGQGTRLTVV.